This TCR beta chain is from a study of human T cells and chemical hapten exposure (dated by TCRdb to about 2021). The study in broad terms: For sensitization, 2% DPC in acetone was applied to an approximately 2 cm by approximately 2 cm area of upper inner arm skin. Patch testing was performed on the upper back with Finn chambers containing 0.01% DPC, and the patch tests were scored after 6 days according to International Contact Dermatitis Research Group standards. Libraries were pooled for sequencing, and per-sample TCR yields varied mainly because of small differences in library volumes within the pool. Peripheral blood TCR repertoire changes were tracked in vivo in alopecia patients during primary and secondary sensitization to the hapten diphenylcyclopropenone (DPC). Blood samples were taken from patients before sensitization (week 0) and at 2, 6 and about 24 weeks after DPC sensitization. The patient cohort, mostly female, included alopecia areata with under or over 50% scalp involvement, alopecia totalis and alopecia universalis. Patients additionally received weekly therapeutic DPC doses to the scalp throughout the roughly 24-week study period. Twenty-nine alopecia patients provided blood for TCR sequencing at one to four time points (pre-sensitization, 2, 6 and 24 weeks). What the work shows at the level of the full study, not this receptor alone: No change with DPC sensitization was found in the number of TCRs above 1 in 1000 frequency, and no evidence of global repertoire structure alterations was found. Repeated subsampling changed both the strength of the expansion versus patch-test correlation and the threshold at which the correlation became significant. Because every patient had alopecia, a presumed autoimmune disease, the patients' immune response might differ from that of healthy individuals. Patch test score correlated positively with the number of PT1 expanded TCRs, reaching significance at thresholds 8, 16 and 32 but not at 4. Significantly more large CDR3 similarity clusters were formed by expanded TCRs than by pre-sensitization or healthy control sets, consistent with antigen-driven responses.

The time point label of this sample denotes: patch test 3, about 24 weeks after DPC sensitization. The treatment or condition label, read with the paper, signifies: therapeutic diphenylcyclopropenone sensitization with weekly scalp DPC. Blood at each patch-test visit was drawn before the patch test was applied. Patients were considered eligible if aged 18 to 70, diagnosed with alopecia and deemed suitable for DPC therapy, and patients were excluded if pregnant. Unfractionated whole blood was collected in Tempus Blood RNA tubes, and total RNA was extracted from that blood. This clonotype was counted only a few times. The antigen this receptor binds is unknown. Base quality data are lacking; no much larger clone is found one base away. From its cysteine to its phenylalanine, the CDR3 spans 15 amino acids. Kept here is only the CDR3 DNA, which spans 45 bases and is read in frame from base 1. The germline V and J ends show losses of 5 bases and 4 bases respectively, and no gene match explains 6 bases of the junction. In the germline V gene, CDR1 corresponds to SGHNT and CDR2 to YENEEA.

Libraries were prepared through RACE. Sequencing relied on a NextSeq 500. Library preparation attached unique molecular identifiers to individual cDNA molecules for quantitative, reproducible TCR counting. From each blood RNA sample, both TCR alpha and TCR beta chains were sequenced. Under the source paper's analysis protocol: Samples had a median of roughly 91,000 TCRs, with a range from roughly 23,224 to 700,000. V, J and CDR3 annotation of the TCR reads was performed with the Decombinator software suite. For the PS versus PT1 abundance plots, all samples were subsampled to the same number of TCRs (28,000). TCRs were defined as expanded if absent before sensitization and observed at least eight times at the 2-week time point. The public reads were reprocessed in TCRdb via fastp at Q25 and MiXCR, keeping in-frame beta chains. Every distinct CDR3 protein forms one entry, paired with its most common genes and DNA. TCRdb's processing, not the authors' own work, is the source of the V and J calls. This sample has tens of thousands of distinct CDR3 sequences in its table, and roughly a tenth of those were observed once. Approximately 17% of the sample comes from the top ten.

Sample: whole blood, taken in connection with sensitization to the hapten diphenylcyclopropenone (DPC). This sequence originates from a woman in her forties with alopecia areata. Some clones in this sample may be carry-over from other donors' samples. Here the chain combines TRBV11-3 and TRBJ2-1; a stretch of 9 junction bases matches TRBD1. The base sequence is TGTGCCAGCAGCCTGGACAGGGGACTTTACAATGAGCAGTTCTTC. Its translation reads: CASSLDRGLYNEQFF.